These 19 T cell receptor beta chains came from one sample sequenced in a study of blood T cells in healthy people across ages. The use of a sample-barcoded 5' primer and a J-beta primer mix characterized a second PCR of roughly 7 to 11 cycles. TCRdb processed the 5' RACE reads anew with MiXCR; each CDR3 protein has one entry. The sample holds approximately 880,000 distinct CDR3 sequences; around 49% are singletons and the top ten take 10% to 15%. Material: blood. The receptors were gathered from a man younger than 45 in good health.

The chain couples TRBV6-2 or TRBV6-3 to TRBJ2-7; the D gene is possibly TRBD1 (5 bases). Trimming shortened V by 2 bases and J by 3 bases, and 11 bases separated the two germline ends. The germline V gene encodes CDR1 MNHEY and CDR2 SVGEGT. This CDR3 has 14 amino acids. The CDR3 bases are TGTGCCAGCAGTTACAGGGGTCAATTCTACGAGCAGTACTTC. It codes for CASSYRGQFYEQYF.

V and J are TRBV27 and TRBJ2-1; D is possibly TRBD2 (5 bases). V lost 10 bases, J lost 4 bases, and 14 bases lay in between. Per germline, CDR1 MNHEY and CDR2 SMNVEV (reference sequence). The CDR3 contains 13 residues. The CDR3: CATQLGLYNEQFF. The CDR3 DNA is TGTGCCACCCAGCTAGGACTTTACAATGAGCAGTTCTTC.

J is TRBJ2-5 and V is TRBV12-3 or TRBV12-4; D uncertain. The end of the DNA is better explained by TRBJ2-7, so the J call may be wrong. CDR3 length: 13 amino acids. Here the CDR3 DNA reads TGTGCCAGCAGTTTTGGGCAGGCCCCCGAGCAGTACTTC. This translates into CASSFGQAPEQYF.

V is TRBV5-6 and J is TRBJ2-1, with 7 bases fitting TRBD2. Germline V CDR1 and CDR2: SGHDT, YYEEEE. The CDR3 is 15 amino acids. Trimming cost V 3 bases and J 8 bases; bases outside gene matches: 11. The CDR3 sequence: CASSSQGGADHEQFF. CDR3 sequence (DNA): TGTGCCAGCAGCTCCCAGGGAGGGGCAGACCATGAGCAGTTCTTC.

This chain connects TRBV6-2 or TRBV6-3 to TRBJ2-7, with D possibly being TRBD1 or TRBD2 (5 bases each). The CDR3 is made up of 15 amino acids. The germline V gene has CDR1 MNHEY and CDR2 SVGEGT. V lost 7 bases and J 0 bases, leaving 16 bases between the germline ends. CDR3 sequence: CASNAGAVSSYEQYF. The CDR3 DNA sequence: TGTGCCAGCAATGCCGGGGCGGTGAGCTCCTACGAGCAGTACTTC.

This clonotype was detected only once. The chain employs TRBV7-9 and TRBJ1-5; 7 nucleotides match TRBD1. Unmatched junction bases numbered 6, after V lost 6 bases and J lost 4 bases. The CDR3 is made up of 14 amino acids. Germline-derived CDR1 and CDR2 are SEHNR and FQNEAQ (reference sequence). CDR3 bases: TGTGCCAGCAGTTTGAAGGGGGCTAATCAGCCCCAGCATTTT. As protein: CASSLKGANQPQHF.

The V and J genes are TRBV14 and TRBJ2-7, with 7 bases lining up with TRBD1. Looked up from germline, CDR1 is SGHDN and CDR2 is FVKESK. The CDR3 is made up of 17 amino acids. Germline trimming cut 3 bases from V and 0 bases from J; bases unmatched to any gene: 11. The CDR3 spells CASSHPTGDPSSYEQYF. CDR3 nucleotide sequence: TGTGCCAGCAGCCATCCCACAGGGGACCCGAGCTCCTACGAGCAGTACTTC.

The chain recombines TRBV2 with TRBJ2-3; D is uncertain. Germline-derived CDR1 and CDR2 are SNHLY and FYNNEI. The ends were cut back, 6 bases at V and 3 bases at J, with 7 bases in the middle. The CDR3 has 12 amino acids. In nucleotides, the CDR3 is TGTGCCAGCAGAGTAGTGACAGATACGCAGTATTTT. Its translation is CASRVVTDTQYF.

V and J are TRBV6-5 and TRBJ1-4, with a possible D match to TRBD1 (5 bases). CDR1 is MNHEY, CDR2 SVGAGI, per germline. This CDR3 contains 14 residues. The germline V and J ends were trimmed by 0 bases and 5 bases, with 7 bases remaining between them. Written as DNA, the CDR3 is TGTGCCAGCAGTTACTCGAACAGGAATGAAAAACTGTTTTTT. It is translated as CASSYSNRNEKLFF.

Only a few counts were recorded for this clonotype. The chain uses TRBV28 and TRBJ2-3, with D possibly called TRBD1 or TRBD2 (6 bases each). The CDR3 has 15 amino acids. The V and J ends lost 7 bases and 5 bases respectively, with 19 bases between them. In germline, CDR1 is MDHEN, CDR2 SYDVKM. This CDR3 reads CASIRMGGEGDTQYF. The CDR3 DNA reads as TGTGCCAGCATCCGAATGGGGGGCGAGGGAGATACGCAGTATTTT.

A few counts support this clonotype. CDR3 loop: CASSLSFGGGGYTF. CDR3 nucleotides: TGTGCCAGCAGTTTGAGTTTTGGAGGAGGAGGCTACACCTTC. The chain has TRBV27 and TRBJ1-2; D remains ambiguous. This CDR3 spans 14 amino acids. Germline lookup yields CDR1 MNHEY and CDR2 SMNVEV (reference sequence). Trimming removed 3 bases from V and 8 bases from J, with 16 bases in between.

This chain connects TRBV4-1 to TRBJ1-2; no firm D call. V lost 0 bases, J lost 12 bases, and 11 bases lay in between. CDR1 MGHRA and CDR2 YSYEKL come from the germline V gene. This CDR3 has 12 residues. The CDR3 DNA reads as TGCGCCAGCAGCCAAGACTGGGGAGAACACACCTTC. This sequence encodes CASSQDWGEHTF.

This clonotype has only a few counts. This chain joins TRBV3-1 and TRBJ1-1; TRBD1 aligns across 7 bases. The CDR3 is made up of 14 amino acids. Germline loops: CDR1 LGHDT, CDR2 YNNKEL (reference sequence). V trimming: 2 bases; J trimming: 3 bases; junction bases outside the gene matches: 3. DNA for the CDR3: TGTGCCAGCAGCCAAAGGGGGCAGGACACTGAAGCTTTCTTT. It is translated as CASSQRGQDTEAFF.

This clonotype was counted at least ten times. V usage is TRBV3-1 and J usage is TRBJ2-7; D is perhaps TRBD2 (5 bases). Germline CDR1 LGHDT, CDR2 YNNKEL (reference sequence). The CDR3 is 13 residues long. The V end was cut by 2 bases, the J end by 1 base, with 6 bases between. The CDR3 sequence: CASSQRGSYEQYF. Written as DNA, the CDR3 is TGTGCCAGCAGCCAAAGAGGGTCCTACGAGCAGTACTTC.

This clonotype showed up just a few times. The chain combines TRBV14 with TRBJ2-1; D unclear. CDR3 length: 16 residues. V shed 1 base and J shed 4 bases, with 14 bases lying between them. Germline values: CDR1 SGHDN, CDR2 FVKESK. CDR3 nucleotide sequence: TGTGCCAGCAGCCAAGGAACACAAGTCCTTTACAATGAGCAGTTCTTC. This encodes CASSQGTQVLYNEQFF.

The chain is built from TRBV27 and TRBJ2-6; D possibly corresponds to TRBD2 (5 bases). Trimming removed 9 bases at V and 7 bases at J, with 7 bases between. Looked up from germline, CDR1 is MNHEY and CDR2 is SMNVEV (reference sequence). The CDR3 loop spans 11 amino acids. As DNA, the CDR3 is TGTGCCAGACCGGGAGCCAACGTCCTGACTTTC. This gives the protein CARPGANVLTF.

This clonotype was recorded a few times. As DNA, the CDR3 is TGCAGTGCTAGCGGATTCTATGGCTACACCTTC. It codes for CSASGFYGYTF. V gene TRBV20-1 combines with J gene TRBJ1-2; D unclear. The V end lost 3 bases, the J end lost 4 bases, and 6 bases lay between the germline ends. In germline, CDR1 is DFQATT, CDR2 SNEGSKA (reference sequence). The length of the CDR3 is 11 residues.

V usage is TRBV2 and J usage is TRBJ2-3; 8 bases match TRBD2. The length of the CDR3 is 15 residues. Germline CDR1 SNHLY, CDR2 FYNNEI. V shed 2 bases, J shed 2 bases, and the junction held 3 bases outside the gene matches. The CDR3 region has the DNA TGTGCCAGCAGTGAACAGCGGGGGCCCACAGATACGCAGTATTTT. Translation gives CASSEQRGPTDTQYF.

The chain is built from TRBV9 and TRBJ2-3, with 8 bases that match TRBD2. Per germline, CDR1 SGDLS and CDR2 YYNGEE. The junction had 9 bases not matched to a gene; V was cut back by 4 bases and J by 2 bases. The length of the CDR3 is 16 residues. CDR3 in amino acids: CASSIEAGDITDTQYF. CDR3 bases: TGTGCCAGCAGCATAGAAGCGGGGGATATCACAGATACGCAGTATTTT.